This T cell receptor (beta chain) derives from a study of CD8 T cells in ankylosing spondylitis. This CDR3 is 11 amino acids long. V lost 4 bases to trimming and J lost 4 bases, with 5 bases between them. Germline V gene lookup returns CDR1 SQVTM and CDR2 ANQGSEA. Study-level findings and limits: Matched ankylosing spondylitis synovial fluid reportedly contained a significantly enriched population of disease-linked clones. Blood from ankylosing spondylitis patients appeared to carry a characteristic roughly eight-variant TCR beta motif.

This clonotype was seen many times. Antigen unknown. In making TCR beta libraries, quantitative 5'-RACE with molecular barcodes was used. TCRdb passed the 5' RACE reads through MiXCR, listing each CDR3 protein once. Of more than 650,000 distinct CDR3 sequences listed, over 9.5% are singletons. The chain carries TRBV29-1 and TRBJ1-3; D remains unclear. The clonotype originates from a male donor with ankylosing spondylitis. The sequencing input was blood, either unsorted or a sorted T cell fraction (not recorded which). In DNA, the CDR3 is TGCAGCGTTGCTGAGGGAAACACCATATATTTT. Residues: CSVAEGNTIYF.